The rows below give T cell receptor beta chains drawn from one sample of a study of identical twins. MiXCR, applied by TCRdb to the 5' RACE reads, yields one record per CDR3 protein. The sample consists of 700,000 to 950,000 distinct CDR3 sequences, roughly 12% of them appearing once. These records were also assigned to another study, of yellow fever vaccine responses in identical twins.

Sequencing was performed on PBMCs. These receptor sequences come from a woman between 18 and 29 years old in good health. Each CDR3 is given with its conserved first and last residue. D genes are given only for firm matches. Size is stated for part of the rows, as once, few or many counts, or as a class when the clone is expanded.

size: many; J: TRBJ2-2; V: TRBV10-3; D: NA; CDR3: CAISDGFTGELFF; DNA: TGTGCCATCAGTGACGGTTTCACCGGGGAGCTGTTTTTT
size: NA; J: TRBJ1-2; V: TRBV20-1; D: NA; CDR3: CSARDPGNYGYTF; DNA: TGCAGTGCTAGAGATCCAGGGAACTATGGCTACACCTTC
size: NA; J: TRBJ2-5; V: TRBV3-1; D: NA; CDR3: CASSNLDLETQYF; DNA: TGTGCCAGCAGCAACCTGGACTTGGAGACCCAGTACTTC
size: few; J: TRBJ2-1; V: TRBV7-8; D: TRBD2; CDR3: CASSLEQRGGRGSFF; DNA: TGTGCCAGCAGCTTAGAACAGCGGGGGGGCCGAGGTTCGTTCTTC
size: NA; J: TRBJ2-2; V: TRBV6-5; D: NA; CDR3: CASSYGLDTGELFF; DNA: TGTGCCAGCAGTTACGGGTTGGACACCGGGGAGCTGTTTTTT
size: many; J: TRBJ1-6; V: TRBV3-1; D: NA; CDR3: CASSQGPDNSPLHF; DNA: TGTGCCAGCAGCCAAGGGCCAGATAATTCACCCCTCCACTTT
size: NA; J: TRBJ1-2; V: TRBV29-1; D: NA; CDR3: CSVWGSNYGYTF; DNA: TGCAGCGTTTGGGGGTCTAACTATGGCTACACCTTC
size: few; J: TRBJ1-1; V: TRBV20-1; D: NA; CDR3: CSASRDNLGNTEAFF; DNA: TGCAGTGCCAGTCGGGACAATTTGGGGAACACTGAAGCTTTCTTT
size: NA; J: TRBJ2-1; V: TRBV5-1; D: NA; CDR3: CASSHRQDTYNEQFF; DNA: TGCGCCAGCAGCCACCGACAGGACACCTACAATGAGCAGTTCTTC
size: NA; J: TRBJ2-5; V: TRBV3-1; D: NA; CDR3: CASGNTQYF; DNA: TGTGCCAGCGGGAATACCCAGTACTTC
size: NA; J: TRBJ2-1; V: TRBV9; D: TRBD2; CDR3: CASSVSGNSYNEQFF; DNA: TGTGCCAGCAGCGTAAGCGGGAACTCCTACAATGAGCAGTTCTTC
size: NA; J: TRBJ2-5; V: TRBV24-1; D: TRBD1; CDR3: CATSDPGQVETQYF; DNA: TGTGCCACCAGTGATCCCGGACAGGTAGAGACCCAGTACTTC
size: NA; J: TRBJ2-3; V: TRBV20-1; D: TRBD2; CDR3: CSASVGAGAATDTQYF; DNA: TGCAGTGCTAGCGTTGGGGCGGGAGCGGCCACAGATACGCAGTATTTT
size: few; J: TRBJ2-7; V: TRBV12-3/TRBV12-4; D: NA; CDR3: CASSFQSPYEQYF; DNA: TGTGCCAGCAGTTTCCAATCACCCTACGAGCAGTACTTC
size: few; J: TRBJ2-7; V: TRBV12-5; D: NA; CDR3: CASGLGGRTYEQYF; DNA: TGTGCTAGTGGTTTGGGGGGACGGACATACGAGCAGTACTTC
size: NA; J: TRBJ2-5; V: TRBV7-8; D: NA; CDR3: CASSLVLKETQYF; DNA: TGTGCCAGCAGCTTAGTTCTCAAAGAGACCCAGTACTTC